In its sample, the clone carrying this T cell receptor beta chain was seen a few times. The antigen is undetermined. CDR1 is DFQATT and CDR2 is SNEGSKA in the germline V gene (reference sequence). With V trimmed by 3 bases and J by 2 bases, 4 bases remained unmatched. The CDR3 is 15 residues long. The record originates from a study of post-analysis software for immune sequencing data. Turning to the study itself: The courses of disease that were included comprised relapsing-remitting, secondary progressive and progressive-relapsing multiple sclerosis.

The library was made from cDNA and included unique molecular identifiers. There were roughly 0.95 to 10 million T cells, and approximately 500,000 cDNA molecules came from them. TCRdb independently ran MiXCR on the PCR reads; one entry per CDR3 protein. Of roughly 800,000 distinct CDR3 sequences listed, roughly 27% are singletons. Findings and limits, study-wide: Elevated frequency relative to controls characterized four or five TRBV segments in patients, TRBV5-6, TRBV5-1 and TRBV20-1 among them. Samples sharing a preparation batch grouped tightly together when assessed by F measure. Multiple sclerosis patients showed significantly lower normalized Chao1 diversity than controls did.

The clonotype originates from a girl aged 10-17 years with multiple sclerosis. Sequenced material: blood. The V and J genes are TRBV20-1 and TRBJ2-3; TRBD2 matches at 11 bases. The CDR3 DNA is TGCAGTGCTAGCTCTAGCGGGAGGCTCACAGATACGCAGTATTTT. Translating gives CSASSSGRLTDTQYF.